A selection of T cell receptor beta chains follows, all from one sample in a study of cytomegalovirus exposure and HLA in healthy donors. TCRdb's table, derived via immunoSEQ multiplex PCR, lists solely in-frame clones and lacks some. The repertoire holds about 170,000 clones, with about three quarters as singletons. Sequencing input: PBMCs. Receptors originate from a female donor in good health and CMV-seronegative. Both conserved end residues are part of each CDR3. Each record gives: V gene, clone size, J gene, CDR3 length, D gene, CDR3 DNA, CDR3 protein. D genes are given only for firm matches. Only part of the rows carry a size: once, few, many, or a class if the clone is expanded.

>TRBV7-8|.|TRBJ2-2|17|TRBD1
TGTGCCAGCAGCTTACGGGGACGGACAGGGGAGGCCGGGGAGCTGTTTTTT
CASSLRGRTGEAGELFF
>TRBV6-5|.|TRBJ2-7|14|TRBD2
TGTGCCAGCAGTCCTAGCGGGAGGCCCTACGAGCAGTACTTC
CASSPSGRPYEQYF
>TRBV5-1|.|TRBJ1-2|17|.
TGCGCCAGCAGCTTGGCGCTAGCACCAGGACAGAACTATGGCTACACCTTC
CASSLALAPGQNYGYTF
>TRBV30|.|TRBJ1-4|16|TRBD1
TGTGCCTGGATCACCCAGGGGGGACTTAATAATGAAAAACTGTTTTTT
CAWITQGGLNNEKLFF
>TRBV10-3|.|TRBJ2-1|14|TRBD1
TGTGCCATCAGTGCCTCCGGGACAGCTAATGAGCAGTTCTTC
CAISASGTANEQFF
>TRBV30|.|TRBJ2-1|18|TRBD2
TGTGCCTGGAGGTTACTAGCGGGGGGCGACCCATCCTACAATGAGCAGTTCTTC
CAWRLLAGGDPSYNEQFF
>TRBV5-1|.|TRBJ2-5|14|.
TGCGCCAGCAGCTTGGGAGCTGGGGGCGCATTCCAGTACTTC
CASSLGAGGAFQYF
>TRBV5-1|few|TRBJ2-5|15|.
TGCGCCAGCAGCTTGCTAGGACTGGACCAAGAGACCCAGTACTTC
CASSLLGLDQETQYF
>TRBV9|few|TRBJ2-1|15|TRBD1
TGTGCCAGCAGCGTCCGACAGGGATCTTACAATGAGCAGTTCTTC
CASSVRQGSYNEQFF
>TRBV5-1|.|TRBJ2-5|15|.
TGCGCCAGCAGCTTACTCTCAGGCGACCAAGAGACCCAGTACTTC
CASSLLSGDQETQYF
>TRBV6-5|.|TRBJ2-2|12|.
TGTGCCAGCAGTTGGGCTACCGGGGAGCTGTTTTTT
CASSWATGELFF
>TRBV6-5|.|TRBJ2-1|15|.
TGTGCCAGCAGAAGACAGACGGGCTCCTACAATGAGCAGTTCTTC
CASRRQTGSYNEQFF
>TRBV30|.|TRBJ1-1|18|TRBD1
TGTGCCTGGAGTGTGGAGGGCGGTCCTGGACAGGGGAACACTGAAGCTTTCTTT
CAWSVEGGPGQGNTEAFF
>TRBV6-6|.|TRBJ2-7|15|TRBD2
TGTGCCAGCAGTTACGAAGCGGGGGGCTCCTACGAGCAGTACTTC
CASSYEAGGSYEQYF
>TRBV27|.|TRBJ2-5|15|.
TGTGCCAGCAGTGTCAGCCGACAGTCTCAAGAGACCCAGTACTTC
CASSVSRQSQETQYF
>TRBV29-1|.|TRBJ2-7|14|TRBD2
TGCAGCGCTATGACAGCTAGCGGGAAATACGAGCAGTACTTC
CSAMTASGKYEQYF
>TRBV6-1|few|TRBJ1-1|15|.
TGTGCCAGCCCCGACAGCGAAACCACTTACACTGAAGCTTTCTTT
CASPDSETTYTEAFF
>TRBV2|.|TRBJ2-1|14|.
TGTGCCAGCACCTTATCTAGCTCCTACAATGAGCAGTTCTTC
CASTLSSSYNEQFF
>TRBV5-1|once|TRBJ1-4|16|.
TGCGCCAGCAGCCCGTCCGGGGGACGCGGGGGGGAAAAACTGTTTTTT
CASSPSGGRGGEKLFF
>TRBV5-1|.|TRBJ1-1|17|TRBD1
TGCGCCAGCAGTTTGGGGACAGATTGGTCCATGAACACTGAAGCTTTCTTT
CASSLGTDWSMNTEAFF
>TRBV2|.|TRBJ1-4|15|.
TGTGCCAGCAAACAGGGATCGGCGTCTAATGAAAAACTGTTTTTT
CASKQGSASNEKLFF
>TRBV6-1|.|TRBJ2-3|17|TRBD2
TGTGCCAGCAGTGAAGCGGGACTAGCGGGAGGGCGAGATACGCAGTATTTT
CASSEAGLAGGRDTQYF
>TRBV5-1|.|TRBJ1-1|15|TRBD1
TGCGCCAGCAGCTTGGCAGGGGGCGATAACACTGAAGCTTTCTTT
CASSLAGGDNTEAFF
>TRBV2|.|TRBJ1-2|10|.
TGTGCCAGCGGCGGGGCTTTCTACACCTTC
CASGGAFYTF
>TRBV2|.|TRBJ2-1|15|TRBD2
TGTGCCAGCAGCGAAGATCTAGCGGGGGGGATAGGGCAGTTCTTC
CASSEDLAGGIGQFF
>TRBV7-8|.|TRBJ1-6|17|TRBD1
TGTGCCAGCAGCTTAACAAAGGGCCAGGGGGACAATTCACCCCTCCACTTT
CASSLTKGQGDNSPLHF
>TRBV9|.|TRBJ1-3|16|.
TGTGCCAGCAGCGTTCTTGGACTGAACTCTGGAAACACCATATATTTT
CASSVLGLNSGNTIYF
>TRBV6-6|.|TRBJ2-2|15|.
TGTGCCAGCAGTTATTCGACAGTCCCGACCGGGGAGCTGTTTTTT
CASSYSTVPTGELFF
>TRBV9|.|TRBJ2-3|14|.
TGTGCCAGCAGCTTTAGCGGAGGCACAGATACGCAGTATTTT
CASSFSGGTDTQYF
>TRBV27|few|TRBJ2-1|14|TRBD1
TGTGCCAGCTGCTGGTCCTCAGGGGGCTATGAGCAGTTCTTC
CASCWSSGGYEQFF
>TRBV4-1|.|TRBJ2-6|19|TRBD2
TGCGCCAGCAGCCCCGTCGAGAGCGGGACGTTCTCTGGGGCCAACGTCCTGACTTTC
CASSPVESGTFSGANVLTF
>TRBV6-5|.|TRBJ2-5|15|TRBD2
TGTGCCAGCAAGGCTAGCGGGAGGGCGGGGAAGACCCAGTACTTC
CASKASGRAGKTQYF
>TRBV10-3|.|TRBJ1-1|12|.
TGTGCCATCAGTGAGCGAGGAGATGAAGCTTTCTTT
CAISERGDEAFF
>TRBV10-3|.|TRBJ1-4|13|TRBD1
TGTGCCACGACACAGGGGGCGGATGAAAAACTGTTTTTT
CATTQGADEKLFF
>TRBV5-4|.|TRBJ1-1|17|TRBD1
TGTGCCAGCAGCCCGGGCGCTTGGTCAGGGGGGTCGACTGAAGCTTTCTTT
CASSPGAWSGGSTEAFF
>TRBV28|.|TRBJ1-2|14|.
TGTGCCAGCAGTTTCCTCACTGAGACTTATGGCTACACCTTC
CASSFLTETYGYTF
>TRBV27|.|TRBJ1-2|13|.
TGTGCCAGCAGACGGGGGGGAGCAGATGGCTACACCTTC
CASRRGGADGYTF
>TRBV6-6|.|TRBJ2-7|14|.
TGTGCCAGCAGTTACTCTGAGGGAAACTACGAGCAGTACTTC
CASSYSEGNYEQYF
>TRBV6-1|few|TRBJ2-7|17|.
TGTGCCAGCAGTGCAACATCGATCCAGGGAAGGGCCTACGAGCAGTACTTC
CASSATSIQGRAYEQYF
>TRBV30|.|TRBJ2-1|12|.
TGTGCCTGGAGTGTACAGGCTGGCGAGCAGTTCTTC
CAWSVQAGEQFF
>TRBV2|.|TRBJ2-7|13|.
TGTGCCAGCAAAACGACAGGAACCTACGAGCAGTACTTC
CASKTTGTYEQYF
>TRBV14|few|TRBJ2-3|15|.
TGTGCCAGCAGCCAATTGCGGTTTAATACAGATACGCAGTATTTT
CASSQLRFNTDTQYF
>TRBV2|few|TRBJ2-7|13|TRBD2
TGTGCCAGCTATCCCGGGAGGCAAGGCGAGCAGTACTTC
CASYPGRQGEQYF
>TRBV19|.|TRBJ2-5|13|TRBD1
TGTGCCAGTAGTCGGGACAGGGAAGAGACCCAGTACTTC
CASSRDREETQYF
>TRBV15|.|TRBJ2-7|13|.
TGTGCCACCAGCAGAGCGCCGCGCTACGAGCAGTACTTC
CATSRAPRYEQYF
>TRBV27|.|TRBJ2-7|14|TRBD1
TGTGCCAGCAGTATACAGGGGCCCCGGGGCGAGCAGTACTTC
CASSIQGPRGEQYF
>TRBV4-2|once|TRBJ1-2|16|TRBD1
TGTGCCAGCAGCCAAGATCCGGCAGGGGGCTACTATGGCTACACCTTC
CASSQDPAGGYYGYTF
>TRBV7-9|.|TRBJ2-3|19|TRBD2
TGTGCCAGCAGCCCGACGAGGATGCGCGGGGGATCCAACACAGATACGCAGTATTTT
CASSPTRMRGGSNTDTQYF
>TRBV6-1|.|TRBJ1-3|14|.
TGTGCCAGTCGGGACAAGCTCTCTGGAAACACCATATATTTT
CASRDKLSGNTIYF
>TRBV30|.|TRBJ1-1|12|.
TGTGCCTGGAGCCCGGAGGGGTTTTGGGCTTTCTTT
CAWSPEGFWAFF
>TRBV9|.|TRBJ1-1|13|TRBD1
TGTGCCAGCAGCGTGGGACAGCTCACTGAAGCTTTCTTT
CASSVGQLTEAFF